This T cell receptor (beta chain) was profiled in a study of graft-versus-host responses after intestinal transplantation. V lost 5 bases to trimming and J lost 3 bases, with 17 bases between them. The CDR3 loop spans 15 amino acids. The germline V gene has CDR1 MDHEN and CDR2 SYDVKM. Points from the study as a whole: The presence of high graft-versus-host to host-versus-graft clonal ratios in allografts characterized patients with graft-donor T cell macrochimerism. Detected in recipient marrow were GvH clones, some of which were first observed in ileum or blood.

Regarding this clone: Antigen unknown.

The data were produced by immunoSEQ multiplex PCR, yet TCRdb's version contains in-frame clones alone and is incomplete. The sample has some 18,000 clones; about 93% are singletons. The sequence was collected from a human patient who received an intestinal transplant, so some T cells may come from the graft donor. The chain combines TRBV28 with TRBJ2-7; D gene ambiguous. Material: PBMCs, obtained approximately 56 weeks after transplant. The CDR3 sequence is CASSPLGGLRYEQYF. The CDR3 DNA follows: TGTGCCAGCAGTCCCCTGGGTGGGTTGCGCTACGAGCAGTACTTC.